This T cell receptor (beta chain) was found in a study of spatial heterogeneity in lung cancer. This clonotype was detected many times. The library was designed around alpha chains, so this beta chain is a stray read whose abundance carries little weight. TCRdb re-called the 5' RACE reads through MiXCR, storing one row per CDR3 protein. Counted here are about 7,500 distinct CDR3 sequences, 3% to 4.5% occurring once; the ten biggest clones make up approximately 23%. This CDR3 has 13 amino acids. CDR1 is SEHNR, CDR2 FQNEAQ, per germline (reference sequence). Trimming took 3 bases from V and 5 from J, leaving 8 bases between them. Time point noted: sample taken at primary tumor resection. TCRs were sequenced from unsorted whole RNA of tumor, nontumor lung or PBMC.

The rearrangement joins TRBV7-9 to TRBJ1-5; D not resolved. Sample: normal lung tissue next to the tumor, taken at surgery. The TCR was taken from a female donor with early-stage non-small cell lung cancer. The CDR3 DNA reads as TGTGCCAGCAGCTTGTTGGCAGATCAGCCCCAGCATTTT. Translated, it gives CASSLLADQPQHF.